The 23 T cell receptor beta chains listed next were all sequenced from one sample in a study of blood T cell repertoires in COVID-19. Here immunoSEQ multiplex PCR was the method, and the copy in TCRdb shows in-frame clones only, minus some. The sample shows some 160,000 clones, approximately 87% of them seen only once. The specimen sequenced was peripheral blood. The receptors originated from a woman aged 65 to 85 with COVID-19, enrolled during active disease.

CDR3 DNA: TGCGCCAGCAGTGAGTCTAACAGAGTCCAAGAGACCCAGTACTTC. Translating gives CASSESNRVQETQYF. The V call is TRBV10-1, the J call TRBJ2-5; D uncertain. Germline CDR1 is WNHNN and CDR2 is SYGVQD (reference sequence). CDR3 length: 15 residues. Trimming shortened V by 0 bases and J by 1 base, and 9 bases separated the two germline ends.

This clone came up once. The chain links TRBV28 to TRBJ1-5, with D uncertain. Germline CDR1 is MDHEN and CDR2 is SYDVKM. Trimming left V 7 bases short and J 6 bases short, with 13 bases between. The CDR3 runs to 13 residues. CDR3 sequence reads: CASKRREIQPQHF. CDR3 nucleotides: TGTGCCAGCAAAAGAAGGGAGATTCAGCCCCAGCATTTT. Filled out from reference TRBV28 and TRBJ1-5, the complete variable domain reads DVKVTQSSRYLVKRTGEKVFLECVQDMDHENMFWYRQDPGLGLRLIYFSYDVKMKEKGDIPEGYSVSREKKERFSLILESASTNQTSMYLCASKRREIQPQHFGDGTRLSIL.

The chain links TRBV4-1 to TRBJ2-7; 10 bases are shared with TRBD1. The CDR3 is made up of 18 amino acids. V was clipped by 0 bases and J by 6 bases; unmatched bases: 14. Germline CDR1 reads MGHRA; CDR2 reads YSYEKL. Written as DNA, the CDR3 is TGCGCCAGCAGCCAAGATACGTTAGACGGGACAGGGGACCGCGAGCAGTACTTC. It yields the protein CASSQDTLDGTGDREQYF.

A note on this clone: The DNA is omitted, as the CDR3 cannot be located on it reliably, and the CDR3 follows TCRdb's listing. This chain links TRBV3-1 (or the pseudogene TRBV3-2) with TRBJ2-7; no check of the table's D call, TRBD1, against the DNA was made. Germline-derived CDR1 and CDR2 are LGHDT and YNNKEL (reference sequence). The CDR3 is made up of 13 amino acids, end residues included. CDR3 sequence: CASSQVGTGIPRF.

This clone was observed a handful of times. The chain joins TRBV18 to TRBJ1-1, with 12 bases identical to TRBD1. Germline assignment: CDR1 KGHSH and CDR2 LQKENI. Losses at the gene ends were 4 bases for V and 7 bases for J; bases not matched to a gene: 16. The CDR3 extends over 18 amino acids. The CDR3 reads CASSLRPRGQGAWSEAFF. In DNA, the CDR3 is TGTGCCAGCTCACTCAGGCCCCGGGGACAGGGGGCTTGGAGTGAAGCTTTCTTT.

The V call is TRBV7-3, the J call TRBJ1-1; D gene unclear. CDR1 is SGHTA, CDR2 FQGTGA, per germline. V lost 7 bases, J lost 2 bases, and 11 bases lay in between. The CDR3 covers 13 residues. Here the CDR3 reads CASKIDPNTEAFF. The DNA for the CDR3 is TGTGCCAGCAAGATAGATCCCAACACTGAAGCTTTCTTT.

This sequence joins TRBV3-1 (or the pseudogene TRBV3-2) and TRBJ1-6; no firm D call. Looked up from germline, CDR1 is LGHDT and CDR2 is YNNKEL (reference sequence). Trimming shortened V by 5 bases and J by 14 bases, and 13 bases separated the two germline ends. CDR3 size: 12 residues. The chain's CDR3 is CASSSSSPTLHF. For the CDR3, the DNA is TGTGCCAGCAGCTCCAGTTCCCCGACCCTCCACTTT.

The rearrangement links TRBV28 to TRBJ1-6, with 8 positions matching TRBD1. The CDR3 spans 14 residues. V lost 6 bases to trimming and J lost 10 bases; unmatched junction nucleotides: 8. Looked up from germline, CDR1 is MDHEN and CDR2 is SYDVKM. The CDR3: CASRVTGENSPLHF. CDR3 nucleotides: TGTGCCAGCAGAGTGACAGGGGAGAACTCACCCCTCCACTTT.

This rearrangement joins TRBV5-8 to TRBJ2-3; 7 nucleotides align to TRBD1. J was trimmed by 0 bases and V by 4 bases; bases with no gene match: 8. Per the germline V gene, CDR1 is SGHTS and CDR2 is YDEGEE. The CDR3 has 16 residues. CDR3 coding DNA: TGTGCCAGCAGCCCCCGGGACAGCCGAAGCACAGATACGCAGTATTTT. This codes for CASSPRDSRSTDTQYF. Using reference TRBV5-8 and TRBJ2-3 for the parts outside the CDR3, the full variable domain is EAGVTQSPTHLIKTRGQQATLRCSPISGHTSVYWYQQALGLGLQFLLWYDEGEERNRGNFPPRFSGRQFPNYSSELNVNALELEDSALYLCASSPRDSRSTDTQYFGPGTRLTVL.

The chain links TRBV5-3 to TRBJ1-1; TRBD1 matches 7 bases. TRBV5-3 is noted as an ORF with a role that remains uncertain. J was trimmed by 2 bases and V by 2 bases; bases with no gene match: 15. This CDR3 region has 18 residues. Here the CDR3 reads CARSFLQDRREGNTEAFF. CDR3 DNA: TGTGCCAGAAGCTTCCTACAGGACAGGAGGGAAGGAAACACTGAAGCTTTCTTT.

This rearrangement joins TRBV19 to TRBJ1-5, with D perhaps matching TRBD1 (5 bases). This CDR3 is built from 15 residues. CDR1 and CDR2 from the germline V gene are LNHDA and SQIVND (reference sequence). V was cut by 1 base and J by 1 base, with 8 bases left in between. This chain's CDR3 is CASSIGTLSNQPQHF. The CDR3 DNA is TGTGCCAGTAGTATAGGGACACTAAGCAATCAGCCCCAGCATTTT.

V gene TRBV18 combines with J gene TRBJ2-1; 8 nucleotides match TRBD1. Trimming at V came to 5 bases and at J to 7 bases, leaving 7 bases not matched to a gene. The germline V gene has CDR1 KGHSH and CDR2 LQKENI. This CDR3 has 14 amino acids. The CDR3 coding sequence is TGTGCCAGCTCAACGGACAGGGTACAAAATGAGCAGTTCTTC. It codes for CASSTDRVQNEQFF.

This chain uses TRBV19 with TRBJ2-7, with D unclear. The germline gives CDR1 LNHDA, CDR2 SQIVND (reference sequence). V gave up 5 bases and J gave up 0 bases, with 11 bases separating them. The CDR3 is made up of 14 amino acids. CDR3: CASSASGYSYEQYF. As DNA, the CDR3 is TGTGCCAGTAGTGCTTCAGGCTACTCCTACGAGCAGTACTTC.

The chain is built from TRBV3-1 (or the pseudogene TRBV3-2) and TRBJ1-3; 8 bases are a match to TRBD1. Germline-derived CDR1 and CDR2 are LGHDT and YNNKEL (reference sequence). This CDR3 comprises 14 residues. V shed 6 bases, J shed 4 bases, and the junction held 5 bases outside the gene matches. As DNA, the CDR3 is TGTGCCAGCAGTCGACAGGGGAGGGGAAACACCATATATTTT. Translating it yields CASSRQGRGNTIYF.

CDR3 nucleotide sequence: TGTGCCAGCAGCACGCGGACAGTAGATGGCTACACCTTC. Protein sequence: CASSTRTVDGYTF. This rearrangement joins TRBV7-9 to TRBJ1-2; D might be TRBD1 (6 bases). In germline, CDR1 is SEHNR, CDR2 FQNEAQ (reference sequence). CDR3 length equals 13 residues. The V end was cut by 5 bases, the J end by 6 bases, with 13 bases between.

The chain combines TRBV2 with TRBJ2-5; TRBD2 aligns across 9 bases. Germline CDR1 SNHLY, CDR2 FYNNEI. The CDR3 runs to 18 residues. The V and J ends lost 8 bases and 4 bases, in that order; junction bases with no gene match: 20. DNA for the CDR3: TGTGCCAGCGCCCGGAGCGGGGTAGCGGGAGCAATAGGAGAGACCCAGTACTTC. This codes for CASARSGVAGAIGETQYF.

The rearrangement uses TRBV12-3 or TRBV12-4 and TRBJ1-5; the D is unclear. The CDR3 covers 12 residues. V lost 5 bases, J lost 10 bases, and 12 bases lay in between. DNA of the CDR3: TGTGCCAGCAGTCTGGCCCTAGGCCCCCAGCATTTT. Protein product: CASSLALGPQHF.

For this clone: At the DNA level, this CDR3 is encoded by other sequences in the same sample as well. The CDR3 coding sequence is TGTGCCAGCAGCCGAGGACAGGATAATTCACCCCTCCACTTT. As protein: CASSRGQDNSPLHF. This chain joins TRBV3-1 (or the pseudogene TRBV3-2) and TRBJ1-6; TRBD1 matches 7 bases. V dropped 4 bases and J dropped 5; count of bases not matched to a gene: 2. The germline CDR1 and CDR2 sequences are LGHDT and YNNKEL (reference sequence). The CDR3 contains 14 residues.

As to this clone: This sample also contains other DNA sequences that code for the same CDR3. V gene TRBV5-1 combines with J gene TRBJ2-2, with 7 bases that match TRBD2. The germline V gene has CDR1 SGHRS and CDR2 YFSETQ. CDR3 length: 15 amino acids. After removal of 0 bases from V and 4 bases from J, the junction contained 3 bases not matched to a gene. The CDR3 nucleotides read TGCGCCAGCAGCTTGGGGACGGGGGGCACCGGGGAGCTGTTTTTT. Protein sequence: CASSLGTGGTGELFF.

The chain has TRBV19 and TRBJ2-1, with TRBD2 identical over 10 bases. Per the germline V gene, CDR1 is LNHDA and CDR2 is SQIVND (reference sequence). The junction had 9 bases not matched to a gene; V was cut back by 8 bases and J by 8 bases. The CDR3 spans 14 residues. CDR3 loop: CASRPGLASDEQFF. As DNA, the CDR3 is TGTGCCAGTCGACCGGGACTAGCGAGTGATGAGCAGTTCTTC.

This clone was seen a single time. This chain links TRBV12-3 or TRBV12-4 with TRBJ2-7, with TRBD1 matching over 8 bases. V lost 6 bases to trimming and J lost 5 bases; unmatched junction nucleotides: 6. CDR3 length equals 13 residues. For the CDR3, the DNA is TGTGCCAGCAGACGACAGGGGAGCAACGAGCAGTACTTC. Protein sequence: CASRRQGSNEQYF.

The V gene is TRBV12-3 or TRBV12-4, the J gene TRBJ1-2; D is uncertain. Trimming took 3 bases from V and 4 from J, leaving 9 bases between them. The CDR3 loop spans 13 amino acids. The CDR3 nucleotides are TGTGCCAGCAGTTTTCCGGTCGGCTATGGCTACACCTTC. Its protein product is CASSFPVGYGYTF.

The rearrangement joins TRBV7-2 to TRBJ1-3, with 7 bases identical to TRBD1. The J segment lost 0 bases and the V segment lost 3 bases, leaving 5 bases of the junction unmatched. The CDR3 length is 16 residues. Per the germline V gene, CDR1 is SGHTA and CDR2 is FQGNSA. In nucleotides, the CDR3 is TGTGCCAGCAGCTTGGATAGACAGGGCTCTGGAAACACCATATATTTT. Translation: CASSLDRQGSGNTIYF.